This T cell receptor beta chain was identified in a study of T cell responses to AZD1222 COVID-19 vaccine. Of note for this clone: Its specificity is unknown.

Germline CDR1 reads SGHAT; CDR2 reads FQNNGV. With V trimmed by 4 bases and J by 4 bases, 6 bases remained unmatched. This CDR3 comprises 14 residues. Regarding the study as a whole: The CD4 TCRs associated with vaccination extended across spike and predominated at 160-218 and 743-854.

TCRdb's table, derived via immunoSEQ multiplex PCR, lists solely in-frame clones and lacks some. This repertoire shows some 190,000 clones, 90% to 95% found once; its top ten account for around 1.5%. The chain joins TRBV11-2 to TRBJ2-5; 7 nucleotides agree with TRBD2. The source was peripheral blood, collected 28 days after the second dose of the MenACWY control vaccine. This receptor was identified in an adult who received the MenACWY meningococcal vaccine as a control. In nucleotides, the CDR3 is TGTGCCAGCAGCTCGGCGGGAGAGGCAGAGACCCAGTACTTC. Translated: CASSSAGEAETQYF.